These 2 T cell receptor beta chains were sequenced from one sample in a study of Ad26.COV2.S vaccination and SARS-CoV-2 variants. Treatment: some 20 received Ad26.COV2.S at low or high dose, single or two shots; 5 received placebo; per-sample allocation not given. Collection of the samples took place on day 63 after the first injection of vaccine or placebo. Sequencing used immunoSEQ multiplex PCR; TCRdb keeps in-frame clones, though not all of them. The sample lists roughly 390,000 clones, around nine tenths occurring once. The specimen was peripheral blood, collected in a trial of Ad26.COV2.S vaccine versus placebo. The receptors were gathered from a person between 18 and 60 years old who received the Ad26.COV2.S COVID-19 vaccine or a placebo.

The table lists this clone with a count of one. This chain connects TRBV25-1 to TRBJ2-5, with D perhaps being TRBD1 or TRBD2 (6 bases each). The CDR3 spans 16 residues. Per the germline V gene, CDR1 is MGHDK and CDR2 is SYGVNS. V dropped 3 bases and J dropped 2 bases, with 16 bases sitting between them. The CDR3, as DNA: TGTGCCAGCAGTGACCGGGTAGCGGACAGACAAGAGACCCAGTACTTC. Protein sequence: CASSDRVADRQETQYF.

The gene calls are TRBV6-2 or TRBV6-3 and TRBJ2-7; 7 bases are shared with TRBD2. J lost 3 bases, V lost 2 bases, and 10 bases had no gene match. The CDR3 extends over 16 amino acids. Germline-derived CDR1 and CDR2 are MNHEY and SVGEGT. The CDR3 sequence is CASSYPLRDYRYEQYF. In nucleotides, the CDR3 is TGTGCCAGCAGTTACCCCCTCCGGGACTACCGCTACGAGCAGTACTTC.